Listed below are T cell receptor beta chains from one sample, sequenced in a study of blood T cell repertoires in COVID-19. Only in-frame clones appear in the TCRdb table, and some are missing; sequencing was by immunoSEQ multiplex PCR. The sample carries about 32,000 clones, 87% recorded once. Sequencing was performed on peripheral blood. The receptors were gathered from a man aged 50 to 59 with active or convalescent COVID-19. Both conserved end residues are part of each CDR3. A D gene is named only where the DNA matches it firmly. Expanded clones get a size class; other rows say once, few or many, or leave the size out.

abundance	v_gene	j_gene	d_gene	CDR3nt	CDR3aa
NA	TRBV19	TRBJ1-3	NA	TGTGCCAGTAGTGGTCGGGGCTCTGGAAACACCATATATTTT	CASSGRGSGNTIYF
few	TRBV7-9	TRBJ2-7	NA	TGTGCCAGCAGCTTAGGACCACAGTACGAGCAGTACTTC	CASSLGPQYEQYF
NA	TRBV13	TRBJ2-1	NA	TGTGCCAGCAGCTTAGGGCTTAGCGACAATGAGCAGTTCTTC	CASSLGLSDNEQFF
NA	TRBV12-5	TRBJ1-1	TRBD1	TGTGCTAGTGGTTTGGTACTAGGGTCAGGGGGCTCCGAAGACACTGAAGCTTTCTTT	CASGLVLGSGGSEDTEAFF
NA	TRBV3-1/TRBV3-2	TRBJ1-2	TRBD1	TGTGCCAGCAGCCACGTGACAGGGGCGAGCTATGGCTACACCTTC	CASSHVTGASYGYTF
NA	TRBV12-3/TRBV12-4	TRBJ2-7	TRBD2	TGTGCCAGTTCGGGACTAGCAAACGAGCAGTACTTC	CASSGLANEQYF
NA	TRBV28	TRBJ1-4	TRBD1	TGTGCCAGCAGTCCCGCAGGGGGCGCGGGTGAAAAACTGTTTTTT	CASSPAGGAGEKLFF
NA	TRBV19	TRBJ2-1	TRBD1	TGTGCCAGTAGTCAACTACCCGGGACAGCATACAATGAGCAGTTCTTC	CASSQLPGTAYNEQFF
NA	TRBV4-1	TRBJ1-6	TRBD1	TGCGCCAGCAGCCAAGTATGGACAGGTCGGGGTGGCTCCTATAATTCACCCCTCCACTTT	CASSQVWTGRGGSYNSPLHF
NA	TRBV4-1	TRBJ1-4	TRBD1	TGCGCCAGCAGCCGAGGACAGGGAGTAACTAATGAAAAACTGTTTTTT	CASSRGQGVTNEKLFF
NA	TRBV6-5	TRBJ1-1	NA	TGTGCCAGCAGTCCCGGGCAGGGGAACACTGAAGCTTTCTTT	CASSPGQGNTEAFF
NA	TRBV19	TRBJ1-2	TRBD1	TGTGCCAGTAGTATACTGGGGACAGACCTCATAGCTAACTATGGCTACACCTTC	CASSILGTDLIANYGYTF
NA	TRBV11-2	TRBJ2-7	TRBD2	TGTGCCAGCAGCTTTTTCCCTAGCGGGAGGACCTACGAGCAGTACTTC	CASSFFPSGRTYEQYF
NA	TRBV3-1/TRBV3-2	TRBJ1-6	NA	TGTGCCAGCAGCCAAGTACAGAGGGATTCACCCCTCCACTTT	CASSQVQRDSPLHF
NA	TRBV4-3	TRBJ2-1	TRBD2	TGCGCCAGCAGCCAAGAGCCACTAGCGTTTAGCTCCTACAATGAGCAGTTCTTC	CASSQEPLAFSSYNEQFF
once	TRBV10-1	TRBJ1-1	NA	TGCGCCAGCAGCCCCACCGGCGACTGGAACACTGAAGCTTTCTTT	CASSPTGDWNTEAFF
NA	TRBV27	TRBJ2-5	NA	TGTGCCAGCAGTTGGCCAGGGGAGACCCAGTACTTC	CASSWPGETQYF
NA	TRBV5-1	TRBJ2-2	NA	TGCGCCAGCAGCTTTACAGTCACCGGGGAGCTGTTTTTT	CASSFTVTGELFF
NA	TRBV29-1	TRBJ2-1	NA	TGCAGCGTTGAGGCAAGAGGGTTGAAAAACTCCTACAATGAGCAGTTCTTC	CSVEARGLKNSYNEQFF
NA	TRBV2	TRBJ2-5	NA	TGTGCCAGCAGTGCGAGAAGTTCGCTCCGGGAGACCCAGTACTTC	CASSARSSLRETQYF
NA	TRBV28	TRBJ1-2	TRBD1	TGTGCCAGCAAACTCGGGACAGCTTATAACTATGGCTACACCTTC	CASKLGTAYNYGYTF
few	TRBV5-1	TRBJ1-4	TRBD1	TGCGCCAGCAGCTTACTGGGACAGGTGAATGAAAAACTGTTTTTT	CASSLLGQVNEKLFF
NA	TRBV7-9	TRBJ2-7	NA	TGTGCCAGCAGTACTGGGGCGGGGGAGCAGTACTTC	CASSTGAGEQYF
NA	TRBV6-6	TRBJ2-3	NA	TGTGCCAGCAGTTACACCTCCGGGTTAGATACGCAGTATTTT	CASSYTSGLDTQYF
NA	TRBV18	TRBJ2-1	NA	TGTGCCAGCTCACCACCGAGCTCCTACAATGAGCAGTTCTTC	CASSPPSSYNEQFF
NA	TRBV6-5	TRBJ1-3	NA	TGTGCCAGCAGTTACGACCGAGCGCCTTCTGGAAACACCATATATTTT	CASSYDRAPSGNTIYF
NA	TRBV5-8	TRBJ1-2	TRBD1	TGTGCCAGCAGCTTCACAGGGGGCTATGGCTACACCTTC	CASSFTGGYGYTF
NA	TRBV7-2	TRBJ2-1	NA	TGTGCCAGCAGCTTAACCGAGACGTGGGGGGAAAATGAGCAGTTCTTC	CASSLTETWGENEQFF
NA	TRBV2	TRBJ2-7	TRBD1	TGTGCCAGCAGTGCTCGGACAGGGGCCTACGAGCAGTACTTC	CASSARTGAYEQYF
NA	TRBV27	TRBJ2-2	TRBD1	TGTGCCAGCAGCTTACTGACAGGGGGGGACACCGGGGAGCTGTTTTTT	CASSLLTGGDTGELFF
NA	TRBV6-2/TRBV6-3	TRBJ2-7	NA	TGTGCCAGCAGTCACCCGGGAGCCCGTTACGAGCAGTACTTC	CASSHPGARYEQYF
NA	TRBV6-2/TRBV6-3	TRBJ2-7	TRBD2	TGTGCCAGCAGTTACACCAGGACTAGAAACTACGAGCAGTACTTC	CASSYTRTRNYEQYF
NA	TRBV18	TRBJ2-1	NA	TGTGCCAGCTCACCGCTACCAGTTGCAGGAAATTACAATGAGCAGTTCTTC	CASSPLPVAGNYNEQFF
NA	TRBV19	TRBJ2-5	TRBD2	TGTGCCAGTAGTATCGATCTCCGGCGGGAGGGCCGCCGTGGGACCCAGTACTTC	CASSIDLRREGRRGTQYF
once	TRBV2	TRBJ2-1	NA	TGTGCCAGCAGTCCGGGACAAACCTCCTACAATGAGCAGTTCTTC	CASSPGQTSYNEQFF
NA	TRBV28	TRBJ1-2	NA	TGTGCCAGCAGTCCCTCGGGGGGGGGCTATGGCTACACCTTC	CASSPSGGGYGYTF
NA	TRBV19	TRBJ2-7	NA	TGTGCCAGTAGTATAGTGGGGGGCGGGAGCCCCTACGAGCAGTACTTC	CASSIVGGGSPYEQYF
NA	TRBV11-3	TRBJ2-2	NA	TGTGCCAGCAAAGGGGAGAACACCGGGGAGCTGTTTTTT	CASKGENTGELFF
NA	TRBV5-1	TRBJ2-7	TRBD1	TGCGCCAGCAGCTGGCGACAGGGGCCCTGGGAGCAGTACTTC	CASSWRQGPWEQYF
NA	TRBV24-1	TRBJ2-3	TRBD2	TGTGCCACCAGTAACGGCCCGAGGGTAGCGGGAGGGCCCATTAGCACAGATACGCAGTATTTT	CATSNGPRVAGGPISTDTQYF
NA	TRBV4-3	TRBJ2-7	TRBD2	TGCGCCAGCAGCCAAGCCGCGACTAGCGGGAGTTTCTACGAGCAGTACTTC	CASSQAATSGSFYEQYF
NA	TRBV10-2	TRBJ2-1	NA	TGCGCCAGCAGAAGGGTCCAGCGGGTTAACAATGAGCAGTTCTTC	CASRRVQRVNNEQFF
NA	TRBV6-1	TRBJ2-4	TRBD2	TGTGCCAGCAGTGAAGCCCCCTGGAGGGAGGGCCAAAACATTCAGTACTTC	CASSEAPWREGQNIQYF
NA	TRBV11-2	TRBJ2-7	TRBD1	TGTGCCAGCAGCTCTATCCGGGACAGGGCCTACGAGCAGTACTTC	CASSSIRDRAYEQYF
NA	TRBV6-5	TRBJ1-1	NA	TGTGCCAGCAGTCGCAGACTCCGGAACACTGAAGCTTTCTTT	CASSRRLRNTEAFF
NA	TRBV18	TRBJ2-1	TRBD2	TGTGCCAGCTCACCCGGGGCTAGCGGGAGTTATGAGCAGTTCTTC	CASSPGASGSYEQFF
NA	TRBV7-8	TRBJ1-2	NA	TGTGCCAGCAGCTTAGGGCGGATCTATGGCTACACCTTC	CASSLGRIYGYTF
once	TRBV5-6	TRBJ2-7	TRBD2	TGTGCCAGCAGCTACCAAGGGCTAGCGGGAGGAGGGGAGCAGTACTTC	CASSYQGLAGGGEQYF
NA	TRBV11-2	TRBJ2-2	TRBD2	TGTGCCAGCAGCCCCGGGAGGGCGGGCACCGGGGAGCTGTTTTTT	CASSPGRAGTGELFF
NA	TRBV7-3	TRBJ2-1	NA	TGTGCCAGCAGCTTATCGGGGGGCGGTGAGCAGTTCTTC	CASSLSGGGEQFF
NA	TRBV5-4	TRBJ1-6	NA	TGTGCCAGCAGCTTGGTACGGGGGGGGAATTCACCCCTCCACTTT	CASSLVRGGNSPLHF
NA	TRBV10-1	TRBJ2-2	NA	TGCGCCAGCAGACAGGGTGGCACCACCGGGGAGCTGTTTTTT	CASRQGGTTGELFF
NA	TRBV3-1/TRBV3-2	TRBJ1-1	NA	TGTGCCAGCAGCCCAACCCTTGGGCGAAACACTGAAGCTTTCTTT	CASSPTLGRNTEAFF
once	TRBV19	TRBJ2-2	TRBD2	TGTGCCAGTAGTATACACACTAGCGGGAGCGCGCCGAACACCGGGGAGCTGTTTTTT	CASSIHTSGSAPNTGELFF
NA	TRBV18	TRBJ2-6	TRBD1	TGTGCCAGCTCACCGCGGACAGGGGGGTCTGGGGCCAACGTCCTGACTTTC	CASSPRTGGSGANVLTF
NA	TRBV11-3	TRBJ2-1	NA	TGTGCCAGCAGCTTTACAGGGAGCGGGACTTACAATGAGCAGTTCTTC	CASSFTGSGTYNEQFF
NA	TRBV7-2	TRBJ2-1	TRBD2	TGTGCCAGCAGCTTAGTGGCGGGAGGGTACAATGAGCAGTTCTTC	CASSLVAGGYNEQFF
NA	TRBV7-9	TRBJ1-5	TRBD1	TGTGCCAGCAGCACTGGGACAGTCAATCAGCCCCAGCATTTT	CASSTGTVNQPQHF
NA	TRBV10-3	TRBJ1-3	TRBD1	TGTGCCATCAGTGGGAAGGGACAGGGATTAAACACCATATATTTT	CAISGKGQGLNTIYF